Each of the 28 T cell receptor beta chains below was sequenced from the same sample in a study of shared T cell receptors in the human thymus. Libraries were prepared by immunoSEQ multiplex PCR; TCRdb keeps only in-frame clonotypes and omits some of them. The sample records about 730,000 clones, approximately 85% being singletons. This sample also belongs to another study, concerning human thymus T cells.

What was sequenced was thymocytes. All receptors come from a girl younger than two with a congenital heart defect.

The gene calls are TRBV5-1 and TRBJ2-6, with D perhaps matching TRBD2 (6 bases). Trimming pared 5 bases from V and 0 bases from J, leaving 9 bases between. There are 15 residues in the CDR3. Germline CDR1 and CDR2: SGHRS and YFSETQ. The CDR3: CASSPGDSGANVLTF. In DNA, the CDR3 is TGCGCCAGCAGTCCGGGAGACTCTGGGGCCAACGTCCTGACTTTC.

The CDR3 bases are TGTGCCACCGTTTGCAGGACAGGGTCGGTACCTTCGCCTATGAACACTGAAGCTTTCTTT. It encodes CATVCRTGSVPSPMNTEAFF. This sequence joins TRBV2 and TRBJ1-1; 8 nucleotides line up with TRBD1. The CDR3 covers 20 residues. V dropped 10 bases and J dropped 0; count of bases not matched to a gene: 25. Germline assignment: CDR1 SNHLY and CDR2 FYNNEI.

The rearrangement links TRBV19 to TRBJ1-2; tentatively, D is TRBD1 (5 bases). From germline, CDR1 is LNHDA and CDR2 SQIVND (reference sequence). The length of the CDR3 is 14 residues. Deletions cut 3 bases from V and 5 bases from J, with 13 bases between. For the CDR3, the DNA is TGTGCCAGTAGTATCGAGTTAGGGGTTTATGGCTACACCTTC. This encodes CASSIELGVYGYTF.

This clone was found a few times. The rearrangement uses TRBV5-1 and TRBJ2-3; D gene ambiguous. V was pared by 0 bases and J by 5 bases, with 4 bases between. This CDR3 is 12 amino acids long. Germline V CDR1 and CDR2: SGHRS, YFSETQ. The CDR3 bases are TGCGCCAGCAGCTTGGCCATAGATACGCAGTATTTT. Its protein product is CASSLAIDTQYF. The whole variable domain, remainder taken from reference TRBV5-1 and TRBJ2-3, is KAGVTQTPRYLIKTRGQQVTLSCSPISGHRSVSWYQQTPGQGLQFLFEYFSETQRNKGNFPGRFSGRQFSNSRSEMNVSTLELGDSALYLCASSLAIDTQYFGPGTRLTVL.

This chain links TRBV7-9 with TRBJ2-7; tentative D call: TRBD1 (5 bases). The CDR3 runs to 14 residues. V was pared by 3 bases and J by 2 bases, with 11 bases between. The germline gives CDR1 SEHNR, CDR2 FQNEAQ (reference sequence). The chain's CDR3 is CASSFPDIAYEQYF. DNA of the CDR3: TGTGCCAGCAGCTTCCCGGACATCGCCTACGAGCAGTACTTC. Looking up the rest from reference TRBV7-9 and TRBJ2-7 gives the full variable domain: DTGVSQNPRHKITKRGQNVTFRCDPISEHNRLYWYRQTLGQGPEFLTYFQNEAQLEKSRLLSDRFSAERPKGSFSTLEIQRTEQGDSAMYLCASSFPDIAYEQYFGPGTRLTVT.

CDR3 amino acids: CSASGNHGYTF. CDR3 bases: TGCAGTGCTTCAGGGAATCATGGCTACACCTTC. This chain connects TRBV20-1 to TRBJ1-2; a weak D match, TRBD1 (5 bases). The V and J ends lost 5 bases and 6 bases respectively, with 10 bases between them. This CDR3 comprises 11 residues. Germline-derived CDR1 and CDR2 are DFQATT and SNEGSKA (reference sequence).

The V call is TRBV7-2, the J call TRBJ1-6, with D possibly matching TRBD1 (6 bases). The ends were cut back, 0 bases at V and 10 bases at J, with 13 bases in the middle. Germline CDR1 is SGHTA and CDR2 is FQGNSA. This CDR3 comprises 15 residues. In nucleotides, the CDR3 is TGTGCCAGCAGCTTAGCAGCCAGGGGACGCTCACCCCTCCACTTT. It translates to CASSLAARGRSPLHF.

As DNA, the CDR3 is TGTGCCATCAGTGATAAGAAAGACAGGGCTGGAAACACCATATATTTT. The encoded protein is CAISDKKDRAGNTIYF. V is TRBV10-3 and J is TRBJ1-3; TRBD1 agrees at 7 bases. This CDR3 region has 16 residues. V gave up 3 bases and J gave up 2 bases; unmatched junction bases: 7. Germline lookup yields CDR1 ENHRY and CDR2 SYGVKD.

This chain connects TRBV6-1 to TRBJ2-1, with D possibly matching TRBD1 (5 bases). Per the germline V gene, CDR1 is MNHNS and CDR2 is SASEGT. The ends were cut back, 4 bases at V and 2 bases at J, with 18 bases in the middle. The CDR3 totals 17 residues. The CDR3 DNA reads TGTGCCAGCAGTGTAGGGGTCCCTTCGATCCCCTACAATGAGCAGTTCTTC. Amino acids: CASSVGVPSIPYNEQFF.

The chain links TRBV10-3 to TRBJ2-5; 8 bases align to TRBD2. The ends lost 2 bases at V and 1 base at J; junction bases unmatched: 6. Germline loops: CDR1 ENHRY, CDR2 SYGVKD. The CDR3 extends over 16 amino acids. The CDR3 nucleotides read TGTGCCATCAGTGAGGCGGTAGCGGGACTCCAAGAGACCCAGTACTTC. It yields the protein CAISEAVAGLQETQYF.

The chain is built from TRBV2 and TRBJ2-3, with TRBD1 matching over 9 bases. V shed 8 bases and J 0 bases; nucleotides not matched to a gene: 9. Germline CDR1 and CDR2: SNHLY and FYNNEI. The CDR3 extends over 16 amino acids. CDR3 nucleotides: TGTGCCAGCCAACAGGGGGCCCCCGACAGCACAGATACGCAGTATTTT. This encodes CASQQGAPDSTDTQYF.

The V gene is TRBV10-3, the J gene TRBJ1-3; D gene ambiguous. The CDR3 is 16 amino acids. The V gene's germline CDR1 is ENHRY and CDR2 SYGVKD. The V gene lost 1 base and the J gene lost 7 bases, with 17 bases spanning the gap. The CDR3 loop reads CAISEFLVDGGNTIYF. DNA for the CDR3: TGTGCCATCAGTGAGTTCCTGGTCGACGGAGGGAACACCATATATTTT.

The CDR3 spells CASSPRDEQYF. DNA for the CDR3: TGTGCCAGCAGCCCCCGAGACGAGCAGTACTTC. The chain uses TRBV9 and TRBJ2-7; the D is unclear. Trimming stripped 4 bases from V and 5 bases from J, with 7 bases between. Germline-derived CDR1 and CDR2 are SGDLS and YYNGEE. This CDR3 contains 11 residues.

This chain links TRBV18 with TRBJ2-7; D is ambiguous. Germline values: CDR1 KGHSH, CDR2 LQKENI. V lost 3 bases and J lost 2, with 11 bases in between. The CDR3 spans 14 residues. CDR3 nucleotides: TGTGCCAGCTCACCCGCCCCAGACACCTACGAGCAGTACTTC. Translation gives CASSPAPDTYEQYF.

The chain is built from TRBV5-1 and TRBJ2-6; D is unresolved. Germline V gene sequence: CDR1 SGHRS, CDR2 YFSETQ. Trimming took off 4 bases at V and 6 bases at J, with 11 bases between the two ends. The CDR3 is 14 residues long. The CDR3 nucleotides are TGCGCCAGCAGCCAAACACATGTGGCCAACGTCCTGACTTTC. It is translated as CASSQTHVANVLTF.

The chain joins TRBV5-3 to TRBJ2-7; maybe TRBD2 (6 bases). TRBV5-3 carries the ORF label, with uncertain function. Trimming removed 4 bases from V and 3 bases from J, with 20 bases in between. The CDR3 extends over 16 amino acids. The CDR3 region has the DNA TGTGCCAGAAGCGGGGGAATAATAGCGGTCTACTACGAGCAGTACTTC. Its protein product is CARSGGIIAVYYEQYF.

The V and J genes are TRBV10-3 and TRBJ1-3; possible D gene TRBD1, 5 bases. This CDR3 region has 14 residues. Germline CDR1 ENHRY, CDR2 SYGVKD. Trimming pared 6 bases from V and 4 bases from J, leaving 13 bases between. The CDR3 protein is CAIRLEGAGNTIYF. CDR3 coding DNA: TGTGCCATCAGGTTAGAAGGGGCAGGAAACACCATATATTTT.

This chain joins TRBV15 and TRBJ1-6, with D maybe TRBD1 (5 bases). Germline CDR1 is LNHNV and CDR2 is YYDKDF (reference sequence). This CDR3 is built from 19 residues. Trimming removed 1 base at V and 0 bases at J, with 16 bases between. The CDR3 spells CATSRVGQPPSSYNSPLHF. The DNA for the CDR3 is TGTGCCACCAGCAGAGTGGGGCAGCCCCCGAGCTCCTATAATTCACCCCTCCACTTT. Drawing the rest from reference TRBV15 and TRBJ1-6, the complete variable domain is DAMVIQNPRYQVTQFGKPVTLSCSQTLNHNVMYWYQQKSSQAPKLLFHYYDKDFNNEADTPDNFQSRRPNTSFCFLDIRSPGLGDTAMYLCATSRVGQPPSSYNSPLHFGNGTRLTVT.

The gene calls are TRBV27 and TRBJ2-7, with 9 bases aligning to TRBD1. The V gene end was trimmed by 3 bases and the J gene end by 3 bases; junction bases not matched to a gene: 6. The germline CDR1 and CDR2 sequences are MNHEY and SMNVEV (reference sequence). This CDR3 region has 15 residues. The DNA of the CDR3 is TGTGCCAGCAGTTTGAAGGGACAGGGCTTCTACGAGCAGTACTTC. This encodes CASSLKGQGFYEQYF.

This clone came up a few times. The chain combines TRBV21-1 with TRBJ1-1; the D call TRBD1 from the table was never checked on the DNA. TRBV21-1 represents a pseudogene. The CDR3 totals 10 residues. The CDR3 here is CARTGNMAFF. In DNA form, the CDR3 reads TGTGCGAGGACAGGAAATATGGCTTTCTTT.

The chain combines TRBV5-1 with TRBJ1-2; 9 bases align to TRBD1. The CDR3 spans 17 residues. With 1 base clipped from V and 5 bases from J, the junction kept 12 bases outside the gene matches. Germline V CDR1 and CDR2: SGHRS, YFSETQ. This chain's CDR3 is CASSLTPGQGHPYGYTF. CDR3 bases: TGCGCCAGCAGCTTGACCCCGGGACAGGGCCACCCTTATGGCTACACCTTC.

The rearrangement links TRBV7-9 to TRBJ1-4; D is unclear. Trimming pared 5 bases from V and 0 bases from J, leaving 22 bases between. The CDR3 runs 19 residues. Germline CDR1 SEHNR, CDR2 FQNEAQ (reference sequence). Here the CDR3 DNA reads TGTGCCAGCAGCCACACCAACCCTGACAAGGGAGCAACTAATGAAAAACTGTTTTTT. Translated, it gives CASSHTNPDKGATNEKLFF.

Remarks on this clone: A read error may account for a junction end that differs from germline. The chain has TRBV10-2 and TRBJ2-1, with TRBD2 identical over 14 bases. This CDR3 comprises 18 residues. The germline gives CDR1 WSHSY, CDR2 SAAADI. The CDR3 bases are TGCGCCAGCAGTGAGGGGACTAGCGGGGGTTCCTCCGACAATGAGCAGTTCTTC. Translation gives CASSEGTSGGSSDNEQFF.

The rearrangement joins TRBV7-6 to TRBJ1-4; 8 bases fit TRBD1. The CDR3 length is 19 residues. The germline V gene has CDR1 SGHVS and CDR2 FNYEAQ. With V trimmed by 0 bases and J by 0 bases, 9 bases remained unmatched. CDR3 region: CASSLASGGEFATNEKLFF. Written as DNA, the CDR3 is TGTGCCAGCAGCTTAGCGTCAGGGGGCGAATTTGCAACTAATGAAAAACTGTTTTTT.

This chain joins TRBV5-1 and TRBJ2-1; 12 bases align to TRBD2. The CDR3 spans 19 residues. With V trimmed by 0 bases and J by 0 bases, 7 bases remained unmatched. Germline assignment: CDR1 SGHRS and CDR2 YFSETQ. CDR3 in DNA: TGCGCCAGCAGCTTGGTAGGTCTAGCGGGGGGGAGCTCCTACAATGAGCAGTTCTTC. Its translation: CASSLVGLAGGSSYNEQFF.

This chain joins TRBV27 and TRBJ2-3; D gene uncertain. The CDR3 totals 12 residues. Trimming pared 5 bases from V and 6 bases from J, leaving 9 bases between. Germline CDR1 and CDR2: MNHEY and SMNVEV (reference sequence). The chain's CDR3 is CASSPTLDTQYF. The CDR3 DNA follows: TGTGCCAGCAGTCCTACCTTGGATACGCAGTATTTT.

A single count supports this clone. The V call is TRBV27, the J call TRBJ1-1, with 7 bases identical to TRBD1. Losses at the gene ends were 8 bases for V and 5 bases for J; bases not matched to a gene: 5. The length of the CDR3 is 12 residues. Germline CDR1 reads MNHEY; CDR2 reads SMNVEV (reference sequence). CDR3 in amino acids: CASGHRGTEAFF. CDR3 coding DNA: TGTGCCAGCGGTCACAGGGGAACTGAAGCTTTCTTT.

The chain recombines TRBV5-4 with TRBJ1-1, with D possibly TRBD1 on 6 matching bases. Trimming removed 4 bases from V and 4 bases from J, with 17 bases in between. CDR1 is SGHNT and CDR2 is YYREEE in the germline V gene (reference sequence). CDR3 length: 15 amino acids. The CDR3 bases are TGTGCCAGCAGCCACGAGTTAGGGGGAAGCACTGAAGCTTTCTTT. The encoded protein is CASSHELGGSTEAFF.